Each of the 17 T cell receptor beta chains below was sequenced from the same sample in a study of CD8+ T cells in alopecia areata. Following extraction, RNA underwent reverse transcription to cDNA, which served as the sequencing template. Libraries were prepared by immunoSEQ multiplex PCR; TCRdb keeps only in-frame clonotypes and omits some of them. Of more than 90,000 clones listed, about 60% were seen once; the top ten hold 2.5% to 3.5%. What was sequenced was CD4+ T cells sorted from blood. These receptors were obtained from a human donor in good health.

CDR3 in amino acids: CASSPRTGGNYGYTF. In DNA form, the CDR3 reads TGTGCCAGCAGCCCCCGGACAGGGGGCAACTATGGCTACACCTTC. The rearrangement links TRBV9 to TRBJ1-2; 11 bases fit TRBD1. The germline gives CDR1 SGDLS, CDR2 YYNGEE. V trimming: 4 bases; J trimming: 2 bases; junction bases outside the gene matches: 4. The CDR3 extends over 15 amino acids.

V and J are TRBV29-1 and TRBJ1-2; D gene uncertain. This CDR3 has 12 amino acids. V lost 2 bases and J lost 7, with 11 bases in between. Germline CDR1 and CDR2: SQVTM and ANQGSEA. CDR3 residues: CSVESRSGGYTF. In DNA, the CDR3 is TGCAGCGTTGAAAGCAGGTCTGGTGGCTACACCTTC.

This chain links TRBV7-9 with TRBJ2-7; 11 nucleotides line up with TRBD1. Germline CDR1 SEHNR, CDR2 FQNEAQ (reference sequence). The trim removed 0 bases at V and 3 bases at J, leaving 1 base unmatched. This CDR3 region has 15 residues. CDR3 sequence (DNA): TGTGCCAGCAGCTTAGCAGGGACAGGGGGCTACGAGCAGTACTTC. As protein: CASSLAGTGGYEQYF.

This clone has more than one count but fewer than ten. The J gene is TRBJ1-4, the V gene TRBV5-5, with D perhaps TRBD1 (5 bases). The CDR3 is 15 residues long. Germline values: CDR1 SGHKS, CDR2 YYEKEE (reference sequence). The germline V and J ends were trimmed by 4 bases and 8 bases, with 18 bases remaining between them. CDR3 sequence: CASSRGGRVEEKLFF. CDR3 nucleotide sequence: TGTGCCAGCAGCCGGGGCGGCAGGGTGGAAGAAAAACTGTTTTTT.

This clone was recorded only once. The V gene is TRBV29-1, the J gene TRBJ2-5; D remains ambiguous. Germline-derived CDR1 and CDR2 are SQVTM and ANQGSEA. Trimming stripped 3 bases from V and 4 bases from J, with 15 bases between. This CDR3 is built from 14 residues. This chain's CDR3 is CSVDGPRGGETQYF. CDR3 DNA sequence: TGCAGCGTTGATGGACCGCGAGGTGGAGAGACCCAGTACTTC.

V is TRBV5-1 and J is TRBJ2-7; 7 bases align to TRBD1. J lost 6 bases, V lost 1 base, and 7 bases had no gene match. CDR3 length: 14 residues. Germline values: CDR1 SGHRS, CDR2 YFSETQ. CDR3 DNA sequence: TGCGCCAGCAGCTTGCAGGACAGGAAAGGCGAGCAGTACTTC. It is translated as CASSLQDRKGEQYF.

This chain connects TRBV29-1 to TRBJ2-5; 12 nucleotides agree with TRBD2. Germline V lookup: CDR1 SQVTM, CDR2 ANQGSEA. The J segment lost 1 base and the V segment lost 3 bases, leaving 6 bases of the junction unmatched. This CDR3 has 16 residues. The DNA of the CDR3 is TGCAGCGTTGAGGGACTAGCGGGCGCTGCCCAAGAGACCCAGTACTTC. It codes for CSVEGLAGAAQETQYF. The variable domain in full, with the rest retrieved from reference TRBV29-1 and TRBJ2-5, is SAVISQKPSRDICQRGTSLTIQCQVDSQVTMMFWYRQQPGQSLTLIATANQGSEATYESGFVIDKFPISRPNLTFSTLTVSNMSPEDSSIYLCSVEGLAGAAQETQYFGPGTRLLVL.

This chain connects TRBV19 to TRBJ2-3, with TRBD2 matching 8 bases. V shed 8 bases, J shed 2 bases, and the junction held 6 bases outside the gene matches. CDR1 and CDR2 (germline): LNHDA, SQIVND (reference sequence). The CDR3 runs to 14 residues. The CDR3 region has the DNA TGTGCCAGTCGGGGGGGCGGTTCCACAGATACGCAGTATTTT. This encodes CASRGGGSTDTQYF. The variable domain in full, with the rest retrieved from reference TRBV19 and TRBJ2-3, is DGGITQSPKYLFRKEGQNVTLSCEQNLNHDAMYWYRQDPGQGLRLIYYSQIVNDFQKGDIAEGYSVSREKKESFPLTVTSAQKNPTAFYLCASRGGGSTDTQYFGPGTRLTVL.

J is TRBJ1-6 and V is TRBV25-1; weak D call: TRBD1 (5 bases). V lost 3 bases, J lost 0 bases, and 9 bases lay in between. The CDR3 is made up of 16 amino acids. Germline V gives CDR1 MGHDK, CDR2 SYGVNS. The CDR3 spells CASSDGGSSYNSPLHF. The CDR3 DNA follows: TGTGCCAGCAGTGACGGGGGGAGCTCCTATAATTCACCCCTCCACTTT.

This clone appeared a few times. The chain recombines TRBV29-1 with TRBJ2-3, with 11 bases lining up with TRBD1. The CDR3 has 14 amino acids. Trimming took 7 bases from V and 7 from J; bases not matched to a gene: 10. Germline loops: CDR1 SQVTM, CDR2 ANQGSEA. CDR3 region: CSAARDRGLNTQYF. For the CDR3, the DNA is TGCAGCGCTGCCCGGGACAGGGGGTTGAATACGCAGTATTTT.

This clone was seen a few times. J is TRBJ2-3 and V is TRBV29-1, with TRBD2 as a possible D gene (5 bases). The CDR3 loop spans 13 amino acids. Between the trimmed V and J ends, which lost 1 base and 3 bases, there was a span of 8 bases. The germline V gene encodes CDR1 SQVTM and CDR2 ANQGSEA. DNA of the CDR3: TGCAGCGTTGAAGGAGGGTCTACAGATACGCAGTATTTT. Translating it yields CSVEGGSTDTQYF.

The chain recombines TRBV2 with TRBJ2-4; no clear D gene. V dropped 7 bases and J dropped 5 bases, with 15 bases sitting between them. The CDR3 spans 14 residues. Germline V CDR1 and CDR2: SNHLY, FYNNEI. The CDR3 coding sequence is TGTGCCAGCATTCGAGACCCTCGGGAAAACATTCAGTACTTC. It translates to CASIRDPRENIQYF.

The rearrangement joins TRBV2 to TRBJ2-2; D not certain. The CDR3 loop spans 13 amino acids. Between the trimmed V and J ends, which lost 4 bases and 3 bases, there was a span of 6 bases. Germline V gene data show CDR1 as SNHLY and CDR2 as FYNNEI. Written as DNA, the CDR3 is TGTGCCAGCAGTGTCCGGGACACCGGGGAGCTGTTTTTT. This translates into CASSVRDTGELFF.

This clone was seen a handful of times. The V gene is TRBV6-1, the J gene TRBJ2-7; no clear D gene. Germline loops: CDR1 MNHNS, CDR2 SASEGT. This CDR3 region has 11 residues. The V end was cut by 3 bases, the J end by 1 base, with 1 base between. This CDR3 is CASSDSYEQYF. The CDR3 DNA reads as TGTGCCAGCAGTGATTCCTACGAGCAGTACTTC.

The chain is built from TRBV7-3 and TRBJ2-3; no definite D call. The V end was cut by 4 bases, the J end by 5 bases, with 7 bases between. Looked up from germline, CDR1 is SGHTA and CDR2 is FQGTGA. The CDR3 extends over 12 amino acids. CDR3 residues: CASSYYGDTQYF. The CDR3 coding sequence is TGTGCCAGCAGCTATTACGGAGATACGCAGTATTTT.

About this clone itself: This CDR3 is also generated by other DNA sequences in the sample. CDR3 in amino acids: CSVEVNTGELFF. The CDR3 region has the DNA TGCAGCGTTGAAGTGAACACCGGGGAGCTGTTTTTT. The chain carries TRBV29-1 and TRBJ2-2; D ambiguous. The CDR3 is 12 residues long. Trimming took off 1 base at V and 1 base at J, with 1 base between the two ends. Germline V gene sequence: CDR1 SQVTM, CDR2 ANQGSEA.

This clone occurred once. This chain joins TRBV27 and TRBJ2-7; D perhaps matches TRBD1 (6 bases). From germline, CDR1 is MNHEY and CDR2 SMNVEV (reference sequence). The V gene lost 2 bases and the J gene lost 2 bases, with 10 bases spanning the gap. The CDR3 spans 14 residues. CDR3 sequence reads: CASSLKQGAYEQYF. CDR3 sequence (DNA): TGTGCCAGCAGTTTAAAACAGGGCGCCTACGAGCAGTACTTC.